The T cell receptor (beta chain) described here comes from a study of cytomegalovirus exposure and HLA in healthy donors. Study in general: Previous work identified 120 million or so unique TCR beta sequences from around 170 million T cells.

PCR was performed using 60 Vbeta and 13 Jbeta primers. Using immunoSEQ multiplex PCR, the repertoire was profiled, and TCRdb retains in-frame clones only, with some absent. The sample includes fewer than 250,000 clones, roughly four fifths of them seen just once. The germline V gene encodes CDR1 ENHRY and CDR2 SYGVKD. Between the trimmed V and J ends, which lost 6 bases and 5 bases, there was a span of 11 bases. This CDR3 has 13 residues. Sequencing was carried out using PBMCs. V usage is TRBV10-3 and J usage is TRBJ1-5; D is perhaps TRBD1 (6 bases). This receptor was identified in a woman aged 50 to 60 in good health and CMV-seropositive. The CDR3 bases are TGTGCCATCAGCCCCCACAGGGATCAGCCCCAGCATTTT. It yields the protein CAISPHRDQPQHF.